The 3 T cell receptor beta chains in this list originate from one sample, sequenced in a study of blood T cells in healthy people across ages (dated by TCRdb to the mid-2010s). Receptor amplification or capture employed 5' RACE. For sequencing, an Illumina HiSeq 2500 was employed. The second PCR ran for roughly 7 to 12 cycles and used a J-beta primer mix along with a sample-barcoded 5' primer. Through fastp at Q25 and MiXCR, TCRdb rebuilt clones from the public reads, retaining in-frame beta chains. Rows are combined by CDR3 protein, so each entry shows the most common genes and DNA. The sample table shows some 1.5 million distinct CDR3 sequences, and roughly 27% are seen once. Around 7.7% of the sample rests with the top ten. What was sequenced was blood. The receptors were sampled from a woman aged 30 to 39 in good health.

V is TRBV3-1 and J is TRBJ2-1; possibly TRBD2 for D (6 bases). Trimming took 0 bases from V and 10 from J, leaving 19 bases between them. The length of the CDR3 is 16 residues. Germline V gene data show CDR1 as LGHDT and CDR2 as YNNKEL (reference sequence). CDR3 in DNA: TGTGCCAGCAGCCAAGATAGGGACTCGAGACGAAGAGAGCAGTTCTTC. Amino acids: CASSQDRDSRRREQFF.

The rearrangement links TRBV5-1 to TRBJ1-1, with TRBD1 identical over 7 bases. The CDR3 consists of 14 residues. From germline, CDR1 is SGHRS and CDR2 YFSETQ. V lost 4 bases, J lost 4 bases, and 7 bases stayed unmatched. The DNA for the CDR3 is TGCGCCAGCAGCGGAGGGGGCTGGGGCACTGAAGCTTTCTTT. This translates into CASSGGGWGTEAFF.

This clonotype was counted a few times. The chain recombines TRBV20-1 with TRBJ1-2; 11 nucleotides match TRBD1. The CDR3 has 16 residues. Trimming at V came to 6 bases and at J to 1 base, leaving 10 bases not matched to a gene. Germline lookup yields CDR1 DFQATT and CDR2 SNEGSKA (reference sequence). This CDR3 reads CSARGTGGSHNYGYTF. CDR3 sequence (DNA): TGCAGTGCCCGCGGGACAGGGGGATCTCATAACTATGGCTACACCTTC.